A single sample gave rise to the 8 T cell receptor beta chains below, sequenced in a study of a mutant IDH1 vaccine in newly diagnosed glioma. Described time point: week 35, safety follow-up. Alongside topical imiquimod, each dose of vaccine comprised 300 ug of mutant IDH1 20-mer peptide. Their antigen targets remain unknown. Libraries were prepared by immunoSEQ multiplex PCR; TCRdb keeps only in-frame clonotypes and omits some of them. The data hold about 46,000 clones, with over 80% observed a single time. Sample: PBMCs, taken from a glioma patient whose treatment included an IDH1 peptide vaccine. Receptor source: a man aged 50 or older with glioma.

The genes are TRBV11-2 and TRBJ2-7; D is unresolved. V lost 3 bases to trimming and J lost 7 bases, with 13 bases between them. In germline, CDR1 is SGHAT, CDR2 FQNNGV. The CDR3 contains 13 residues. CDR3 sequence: CASSFSKLREQYF. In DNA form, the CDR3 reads TGTGCCAGCAGCTTCTCGAAGCTTCGGGAGCAGTACTTC.

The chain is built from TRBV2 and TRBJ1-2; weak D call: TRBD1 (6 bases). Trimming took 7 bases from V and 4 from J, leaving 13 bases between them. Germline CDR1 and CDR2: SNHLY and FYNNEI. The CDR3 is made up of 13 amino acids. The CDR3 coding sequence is TGTGCCAGCATCAGGACAGTCCTCTATGGCTACACCTTC. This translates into CASIRTVLYGYTF. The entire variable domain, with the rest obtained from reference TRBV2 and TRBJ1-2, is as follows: EPEVTQTPSHQVTQMGQEVILRCVPISNHLYFYWYRQILGQKVEFLVSFYNNEISEKSEIFDDQFSVERPDGSNFTLKIRSTKLEDSAMYFCASIRTVLYGYTFGSGTRLTVV.

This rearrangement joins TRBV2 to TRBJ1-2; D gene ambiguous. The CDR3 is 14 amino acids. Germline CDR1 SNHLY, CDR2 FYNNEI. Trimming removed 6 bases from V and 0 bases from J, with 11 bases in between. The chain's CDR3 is CASRGPVANYGYTF. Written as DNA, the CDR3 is TGTGCCAGCAGGGGCCCGGTAGCTAACTATGGCTACACCTTC.

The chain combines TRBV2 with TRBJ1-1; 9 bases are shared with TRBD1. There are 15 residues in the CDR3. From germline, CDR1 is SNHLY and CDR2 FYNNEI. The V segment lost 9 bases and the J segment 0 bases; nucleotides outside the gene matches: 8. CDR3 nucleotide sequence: TGTGCCAGACGGACAGGGGCGTCGATGAACACTGAAGCTTTCTTT. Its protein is CARRTGASMNTEAFF.

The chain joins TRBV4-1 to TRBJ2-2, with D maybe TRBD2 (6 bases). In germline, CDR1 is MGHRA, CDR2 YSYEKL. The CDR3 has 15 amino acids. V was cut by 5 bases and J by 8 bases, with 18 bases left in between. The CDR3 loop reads CASSSEEGPRGELFF. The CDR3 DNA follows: TGCGCCAGCAGCTCTGAGGAGGGCCCCAGGGGGGAGCTGTTTTTT.

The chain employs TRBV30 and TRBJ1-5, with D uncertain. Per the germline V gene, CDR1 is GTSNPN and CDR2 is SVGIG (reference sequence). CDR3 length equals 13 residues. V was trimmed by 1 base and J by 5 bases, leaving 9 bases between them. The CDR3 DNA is TGTGCCTGGAGTGCCCGAGACCATCAGCCCCAGCATTTT. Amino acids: CAWSARDHQPQHF.

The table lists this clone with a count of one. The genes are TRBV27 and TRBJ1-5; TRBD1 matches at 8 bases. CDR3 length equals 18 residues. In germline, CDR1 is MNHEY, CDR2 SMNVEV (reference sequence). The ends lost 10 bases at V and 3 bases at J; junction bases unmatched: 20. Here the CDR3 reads CATPRTGTRNQNNQPQHF. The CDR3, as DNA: TGTGCCACCCCCCGGACAGGGACGAGGAATCAGAACAATCAGCCCCAGCATTTT.

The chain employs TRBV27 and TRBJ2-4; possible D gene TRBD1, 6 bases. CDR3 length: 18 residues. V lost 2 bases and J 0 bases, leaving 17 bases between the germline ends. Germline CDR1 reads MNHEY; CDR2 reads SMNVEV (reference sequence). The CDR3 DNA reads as TGTGCCAGCAGTTTAACCCCTTCGACAGGACTAGCCAAAAACATTCAGTACTTC. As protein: CASSLTPSTGLAKNIQYF.